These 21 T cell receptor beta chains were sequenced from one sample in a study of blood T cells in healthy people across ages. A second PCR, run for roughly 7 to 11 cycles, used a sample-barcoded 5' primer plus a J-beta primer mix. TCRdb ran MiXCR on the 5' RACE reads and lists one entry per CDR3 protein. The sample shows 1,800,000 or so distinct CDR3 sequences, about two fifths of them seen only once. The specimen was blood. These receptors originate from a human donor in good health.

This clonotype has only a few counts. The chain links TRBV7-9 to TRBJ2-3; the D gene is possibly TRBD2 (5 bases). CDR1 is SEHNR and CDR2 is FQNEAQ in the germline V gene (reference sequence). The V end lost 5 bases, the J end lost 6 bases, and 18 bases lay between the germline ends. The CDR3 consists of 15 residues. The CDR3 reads CASSPPRVRGDTQYF. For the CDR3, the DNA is TGTGCCAGCAGCCCCCCCCGGGTGAGAGGGGATACGCAGTATTTT.

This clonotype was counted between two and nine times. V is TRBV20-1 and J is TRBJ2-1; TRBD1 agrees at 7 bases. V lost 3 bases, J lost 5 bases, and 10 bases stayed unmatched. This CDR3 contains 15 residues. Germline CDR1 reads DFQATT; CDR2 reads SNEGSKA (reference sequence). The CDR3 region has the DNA TGCAGTGCTAGGTCCGACAGGGCACTAGACAATGAGCAGTTCTTC. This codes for CSARSDRALDNEQFF.

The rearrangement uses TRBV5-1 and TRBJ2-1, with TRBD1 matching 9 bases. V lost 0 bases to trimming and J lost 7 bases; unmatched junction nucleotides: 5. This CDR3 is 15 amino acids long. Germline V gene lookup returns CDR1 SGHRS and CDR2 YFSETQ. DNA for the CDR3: TGCGCCAGCAGCTTGGGGACAGGGGTGGGGAATGAGCAGTTCTTC. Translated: CASSLGTGVGNEQFF.

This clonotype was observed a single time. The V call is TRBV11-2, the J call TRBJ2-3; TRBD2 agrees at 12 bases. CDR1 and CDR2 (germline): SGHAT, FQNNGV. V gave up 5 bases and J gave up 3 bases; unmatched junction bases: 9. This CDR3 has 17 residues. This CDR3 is CASSPSGGAFRTDTQYF. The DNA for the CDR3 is TGTGCCAGCAGCCCTAGCGGGGGGGCTTTTAGGACAGATACGCAGTATTTT.

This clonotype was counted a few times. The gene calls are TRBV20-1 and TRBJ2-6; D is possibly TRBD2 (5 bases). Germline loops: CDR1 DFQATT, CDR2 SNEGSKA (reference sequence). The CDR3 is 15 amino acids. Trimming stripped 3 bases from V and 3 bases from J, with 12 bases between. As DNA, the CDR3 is TGCAGTGCTAGGGACGGACTGAATGGGGCCAACGTCCTGACTTTC. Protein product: CSARDGLNGANVLTF.

In DNA, the CDR3 is TGTGCCAGCAGCCCTCGAAATGAAAAACTGTTTTTT. Protein sequence: CASSPRNEKLFF. The chain uses TRBV7-2 and TRBJ1-4; no definite D call. V gave up 5 bases and J gave up 5 bases, with 6 bases separating them. Per germline, CDR1 SGHTA and CDR2 FQGNSA. This CDR3 has 12 amino acids. Supplemented by reference TRBV7-2 and TRBJ1-4, the full variable domain reads GAGVSQSPSNKVTEKGKDVELRCDPISGHTALYWYRQSLGQGLEFLIYFQGNSAPDKSGLPSDRFSAERTGGSVSTLTIQRTQQEDSAVYLCASSPRNEKLFFGSGTQLSVL.

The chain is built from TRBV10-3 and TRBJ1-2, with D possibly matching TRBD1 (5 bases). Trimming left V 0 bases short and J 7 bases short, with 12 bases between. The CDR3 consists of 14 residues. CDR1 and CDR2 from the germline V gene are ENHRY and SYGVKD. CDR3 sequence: CAISESGEHIGYTF. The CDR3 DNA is TGTGCCATCAGTGAGTCGGGGGAACACATTGGCTACACCTTC.

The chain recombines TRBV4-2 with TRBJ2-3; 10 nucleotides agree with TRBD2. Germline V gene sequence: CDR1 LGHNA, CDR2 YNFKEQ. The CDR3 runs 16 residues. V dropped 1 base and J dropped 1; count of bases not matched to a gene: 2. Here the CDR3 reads CASSQVSGGGTDTQYF. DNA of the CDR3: TGTGCCAGCAGCCAAGTCAGCGGGGGGGGCACAGATACGCAGTATTTT.

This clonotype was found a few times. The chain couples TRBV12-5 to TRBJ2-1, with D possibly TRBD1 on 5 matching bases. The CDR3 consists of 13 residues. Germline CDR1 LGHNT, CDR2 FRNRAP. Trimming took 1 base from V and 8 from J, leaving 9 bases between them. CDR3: CASGLGQWDEQFF. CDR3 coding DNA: TGTGCTAGTGGTTTGGGACAGTGGGATGAGCAGTTCTTC.

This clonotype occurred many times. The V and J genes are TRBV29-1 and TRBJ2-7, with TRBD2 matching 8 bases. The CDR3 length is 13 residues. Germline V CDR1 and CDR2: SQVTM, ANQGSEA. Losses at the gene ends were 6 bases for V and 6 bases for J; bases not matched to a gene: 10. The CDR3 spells CSVHRASGGEQYF. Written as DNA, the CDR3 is TGCAGCGTCCACAGGGCCAGCGGGGGCGAGCAGTACTTC.

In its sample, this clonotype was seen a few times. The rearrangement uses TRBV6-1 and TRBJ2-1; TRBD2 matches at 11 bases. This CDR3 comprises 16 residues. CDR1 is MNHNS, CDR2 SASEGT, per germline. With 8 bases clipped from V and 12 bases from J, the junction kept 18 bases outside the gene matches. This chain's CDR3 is CASGSSGGPRSEGQFF. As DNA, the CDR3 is TGTGCCAGCGGTTCTAGCGGGGGGCCGAGGTCAGAAGGGCAGTTCTTC.

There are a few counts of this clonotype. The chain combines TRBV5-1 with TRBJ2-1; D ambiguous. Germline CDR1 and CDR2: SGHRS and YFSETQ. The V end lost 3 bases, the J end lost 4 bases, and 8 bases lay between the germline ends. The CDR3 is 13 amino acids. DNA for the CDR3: TGCGCCAGCAGCTCCCCACAATACAATGAGCAGTTCTTC. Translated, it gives CASSSPQYNEQFF. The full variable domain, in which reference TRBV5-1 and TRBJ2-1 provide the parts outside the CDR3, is KAGVTQTPRYLIKTRGQQVTLSCSPISGHRSVSWYQQTPGQGLQFLFEYFSETQRNKGNFPGRFSGRQFSNSRSEMNVSTLELGDSALYLCASSSPQYNEQFFGPGTRLTVL.

For the CDR3, the DNA is TGTGCCAGCAGATCAATAGGCGGCATTCAGTACTTC. Its translation: CASRSIGGIQYF. This chain links TRBV6-5 with TRBJ2-4, with D unclear. There are 12 residues in the CDR3. Germline CDR1 is MNHEY and CDR2 is SVGAGI. V was trimmed by 6 bases and J by 9 bases, leaving 12 bases between them.

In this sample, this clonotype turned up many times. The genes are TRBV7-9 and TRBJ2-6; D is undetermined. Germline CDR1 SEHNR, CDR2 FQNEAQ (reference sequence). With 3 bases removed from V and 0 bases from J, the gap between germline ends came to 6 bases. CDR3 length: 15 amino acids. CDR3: CASSFVLSGANVLTF. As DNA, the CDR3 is TGTGCCAGCAGCTTCGTCCTCTCTGGGGCCAACGTCCTGACTTTC.

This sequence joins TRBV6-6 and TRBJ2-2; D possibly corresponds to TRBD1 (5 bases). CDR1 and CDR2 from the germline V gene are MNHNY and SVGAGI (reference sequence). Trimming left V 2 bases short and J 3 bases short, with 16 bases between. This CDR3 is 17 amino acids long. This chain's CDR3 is CASSYVKRTPYTGELFF. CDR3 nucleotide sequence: TGTGCCAGCAGTTACGTTAAGAGGACACCTTACACCGGGGAGCTGTTTTTT.

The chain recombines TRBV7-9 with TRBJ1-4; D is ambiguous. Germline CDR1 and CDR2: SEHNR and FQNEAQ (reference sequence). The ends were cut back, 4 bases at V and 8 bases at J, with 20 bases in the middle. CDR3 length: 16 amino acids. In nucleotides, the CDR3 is TGTGCCAGCAGCTCCCCGGGCAGGAGACTCGGGGAAAAACTGTTTTTT. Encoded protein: CASSSPGRRLGEKLFF.

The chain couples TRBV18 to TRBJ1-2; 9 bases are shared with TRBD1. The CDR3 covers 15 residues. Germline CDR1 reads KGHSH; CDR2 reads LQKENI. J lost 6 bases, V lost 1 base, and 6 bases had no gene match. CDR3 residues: CASSPQGQGNDGYTF. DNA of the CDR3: TGTGCCAGCTCACCACAGGGACAGGGAAATGATGGCTACACCTTC. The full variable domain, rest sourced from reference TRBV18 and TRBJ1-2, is NAGVMQNPRHLVRRRGQEARLRCSPMKGHSHVYWYRQLPEEGLKFMVYLQKENIIDESGMPKERFSAEFPKEGPSILRIQQVVRGDSAAYFCASSPQGQGNDGYTFGSGTRLTVV.

The CDR3 region is CASSYYGREDGYTF. CDR3 nucleotide sequence: TGTGCCAGCAGTTACTACGGCAGGGAGGATGGCTACACCTTC. The rearrangement joins TRBV6-5 to TRBJ1-2, with a weak D call TRBD1 (5 bases). The CDR3 is 14 residues long. Trimming stripped 1 base from V and 6 bases from J, with 12 bases between. Germline V gives CDR1 MNHEY, CDR2 SVGAGI.

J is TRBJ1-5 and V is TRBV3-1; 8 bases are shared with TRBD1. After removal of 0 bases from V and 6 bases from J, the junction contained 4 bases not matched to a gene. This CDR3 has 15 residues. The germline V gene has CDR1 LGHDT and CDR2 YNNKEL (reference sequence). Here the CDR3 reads CASSQDGTGGQPQHF. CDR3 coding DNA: TGTGCCAGCAGCCAAGACGGGACAGGAGGTCAGCCCCAGCATTTT.

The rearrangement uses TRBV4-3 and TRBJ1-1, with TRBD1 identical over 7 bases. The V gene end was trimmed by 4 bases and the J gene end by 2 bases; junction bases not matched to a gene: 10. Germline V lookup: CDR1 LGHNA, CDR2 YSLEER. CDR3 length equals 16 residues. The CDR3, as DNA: TGCGCCAGCAGCCCCGATCCGGCAGGGGGTAACACTGAAGCTTTCTTT. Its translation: CASSPDPAGGNTEAFF.

The CDR3 coding sequence is TGTGCCAGCAGCTTAGCCTCGACGGTGAATCAGCCCCAGCATTTT. This encodes CASSLASTVNQPQHF. J is TRBJ1-5 and V is TRBV7-9, with D uncertain. This CDR3 has 15 amino acids. Germline loops: CDR1 SEHNR, CDR2 FQNEAQ (reference sequence). Deletions cut 0 bases from V and 4 bases from J, with 10 bases between. Together with reference TRBV7-9 and TRBJ1-5, the CDR3 gives the full variable domain: DTGVSQNPRHKITKRGQNVTFRCDPISEHNRLYWYRQTLGQGPEFLTYFQNEAQLEKSRLLSDRFSAERPKGSFSTLEIQRTEQGDSAMYLCASSLASTVNQPQHFGDGTRLSIL.